The T cell receptor (beta chain) described here comes from a study of blood T cell repertoires in COVID-19. At the level of the study: Sites in the United States, Italy and Spain provided acute and convalescent COVID-19 samples.

Authors' data handling: Amplification from reference gene primers served as the basis for estimated nucleated cell counts. Clones were sequenced by immunoSEQ multiplex PCR, and TCRdb holds only the in-frame ones, with some missing. That table supplies the V and J calls and clone size; D and trimming were determined from the DNA. The table has some 180,000 clones, over 80% seen once. Germline CDR1 SGHTA, CDR2 FQGNSA. The V and J ends lost 7 bases and 2 bases, in that order; junction bases with no gene match: 3. The CDR3 has 13 residues. This sequence was found in a woman between 40 and 50 years old with COVID-19, enrolled during active disease. Sequences were obtained from peripheral blood. This chain connects TRBV7-2 to TRBJ2-7; 9 bases align to TRBD2. The CDR3 protein is CTSTLAGPYEQYF. The CDR3 DNA is TGTACCAGCACCCTAGCGGGGCCCTACGAGCAGTACTTC.